The 25 T cell receptor beta chains given below trace back to one sample, sequenced in a study of T cell responses to AZD1222 COVID-19 vaccine. The protocol was immunoSEQ multiplex PCR, while the TCRdb copy is restricted to in-frame clones and leaves out a portion. The data contain approximately 110,000 clones, over 75% of them singletons. The sample here was peripheral blood, taken on day 0 of AZD1222 vaccination. The receptors originated from an adult in good health.

This chain links TRBV19 with TRBJ1-5, with 12 bases that match TRBD1. The germline CDR1 and CDR2 sequences are LNHDA and SQIVND (reference sequence). The CDR3 sequence is 16 residues long. With V trimmed by 6 bases and J by 4 bases, 7 bases remained unmatched. CDR3 loop: CASRTTGQGANQPQHF. As DNA, the CDR3 is TGTGCCAGTAGAACAACGGGACAGGGGGCTAATCAGCCCCAGCATTTT.

The rearrangement links TRBV7-9 to TRBJ2-5; 8 nucleotides align to TRBD1. The CDR3 loop spans 13 amino acids. Germline V gives CDR1 SEHNR, CDR2 FQNEAQ (reference sequence). The V gene end was trimmed by 8 bases and the J gene end by 4 bases; junction bases not matched to a gene: 6. This CDR3 is CASRQGLRETQYF. CDR3 DNA: TGTGCCAGCCGACAGGGGTTGAGAGAGACCCAGTACTTC.

V gene TRBV12-3 or TRBV12-4 combines with J gene TRBJ2-5; D not resolved. The germline V and J ends were trimmed by 4 bases and 5 bases, with 11 bases remaining between them. The CDR3 totals 13 residues. CDR3 nucleotide sequence: TGTGCCAGCAGTTCCTTCACCCGGGAGACCCAGTACTTC. It is translated as CASSSFTRETQYF.

V and J are TRBV19 and TRBJ2-1, with 11 positions matching TRBD2. V dropped 4 bases and J dropped 4; count of bases not matched to a gene: 6. Germline CDR1 is LNHDA and CDR2 is SQIVND (reference sequence). This CDR3 has 16 residues. The CDR3: CASSKASGGSYNEQFF. As DNA, the CDR3 is TGTGCCAGTAGTAAGGCTAGCGGGGGGTCTTACAATGAGCAGTTCTTC.

This clone appeared a single time. This sequence joins TRBV28 and TRBJ2-5; 12 positions agree with TRBD2. Germline values: CDR1 MDHEN, CDR2 SYDVKM. After removal of 5 bases from V and 2 bases from J, the junction contained 6 bases not matched to a gene. This CDR3 region has 16 residues. The CDR3 DNA is TGTGCCAGCAGTACAACTAGCGGGGGGCCACAAGAGACCCAGTACTTC. Translating it yields CASSTTSGGPQETQYF.

The chain combines TRBV7-8 with TRBJ2-7, with TRBD2 matching 7 bases. V lost 3 bases and J lost 2; bases outside the gene matches: 7. The germline gives CDR1 SGHVS, CDR2 FQNEAQ. The CDR3 covers 15 residues. The CDR3: CASSFGGRGTYEQYF. For the CDR3, the DNA is TGTGCCAGCAGCTTCGGTGGGAGGGGAACCTACGAGCAGTACTTC.

The chain combines TRBV18 with TRBJ2-7; TRBD1 aligns across 11 bases. The germline CDR1 and CDR2 sequences are KGHSH and LQKENI. The CDR3 is made up of 15 amino acids. The V segment lost 3 bases and the J segment 7 bases; nucleotides outside the gene matches: 8. This chain's CDR3 is CASSPSGGTGGEQYF. In DNA form, the CDR3 reads TGTGCCAGCTCACCCTCGGGAGGGACAGGGGGAGAGCAGTACTTC.

The chain uses TRBV5-5 and TRBJ1-2, with D unclear. This CDR3 is 15 amino acids long. V was clipped by 0 bases and J by 0 bases, with 9 bases between them. The germline gives CDR1 SGHKS, CDR2 YYEKEE (reference sequence). CDR3 DNA sequence: TGTGCCAGCAGCTTGGCCGTCAAGCCTAACTATGGCTACACCTTC. Its translation: CASSLAVKPNYGYTF.

The chain employs TRBV11-2 and TRBJ1-1; D gene ambiguous. This CDR3 has 12 residues. Trimming removed 5 bases at V and 4 bases at J, with 8 bases between. Germline CDR1 reads SGHAT; CDR2 reads FQNNGV. The CDR3 here is CASSLGPTEAFF. The DNA of the CDR3 is TGTGCCAGCAGCCTAGGGCCCACTGAAGCTTTCTTT.

The rearrangement uses TRBV5-1 and TRBJ2-7, with 7 bases that match TRBD1. Germline lookup yields CDR1 SGHRS and CDR2 YFSETQ. The CDR3 totals 14 residues. J lost 5 bases, V lost 0 bases, and 5 bases had no gene match. CDR3 protein: CASSLEQGWHEQYV. CDR3 DNA sequence: TGCGCCAGCAGCTTGGAACAGGGGTGGCACGAGCAGTACGTC.

The chain carries TRBV5-1 and TRBJ2-1; no firm D call. Germline V CDR1 and CDR2: SGHRS, YFSETQ. CDR3 length: 11 residues. Trimming removed 2 bases from V and 5 bases from J, with 2 bases in between. The CDR3 coding sequence is TGCGCCAGCAGCTTCGACAATGAGCAGTTCTTC. This translates into CASSFDNEQFF.

The chain employs TRBV19 and TRBJ1-1, with D perhaps matching TRBD1 (6 bases). The germline CDR1 and CDR2 sequences are LNHDA and SQIVND (reference sequence). The CDR3 loop spans 13 amino acids. V was cut by 9 bases and J by 7 bases, with 18 bases left in between. This CDR3 reads CASGWGGQGEAFF. The CDR3 coding sequence is TGTGCCAGCGGCTGGGGGGGGCAGGGTGAAGCTTTCTTT.

J is TRBJ2-7 and V is TRBV2; TRBD2 agrees at 10 bases. Trimming cost V 6 bases and J 2 bases; bases outside gene matches: 7. Germline V gene sequence: CDR1 SNHLY, CDR2 FYNNEI. The CDR3 is 15 amino acids. CDR3 bases: TGTGCCAGCAGGCAGGGACTAGCGAGCACCTACGAGCAGTACGTC. Encoded protein: CASRQGLASTYEQYV.

The J gene is TRBJ2-2, the V gene TRBV19; 9 nucleotides match TRBD1. Losses at the gene ends were 5 bases for V and 5 bases for J; bases not matched to a gene: 9. The CDR3 totals 16 residues. CDR1 is LNHDA and CDR2 is SQIVND in the germline V gene (reference sequence). Here the CDR3 DNA reads TGTGCCAGTAGTGCACAGGGGGCATGGGGGACCGGGGAGCTGTTTTTT. Its translation is CASSAQGAWGTGELFF. The full variable domain, rest sourced from reference TRBV19 and TRBJ2-2, is DGGITQSPKYLFRKEGQNVTLSCEQNLNHDAMYWYRQDPGQGLRLIYYSQIVNDFQKGDIAEGYSVSREKKESFPLTVTSAQKNPTAFYLCASSAQGAWGTGELFFGEGSRLTVL.

The V gene is TRBV10-3, the J gene TRBJ2-2; 10 bases fit TRBD1. This CDR3 is 15 amino acids long. Trimming removed 9 bases from V and 4 bases from J; junction bases left unmatched: 8. The germline gives CDR1 ENHRY, CDR2 SYGVKD. CDR3 residues: CAIKTGGESTGELFF. As DNA, the CDR3 is TGTGCCATTAAGACAGGGGGCGAGAGCACCGGGGAGCTGTTTTTT.

This chain uses TRBV9 with TRBJ1-2; D is perhaps TRBD1 (6 bases). The CDR3 totals 13 residues. V lost 2 bases, J lost 6 bases, and 11 bases lay in between. Germline V gene lookup returns CDR1 SGDLS and CDR2 YYNGEE. The CDR3 coding sequence is TGTGCCAGCAGCGTTGGCAGGGGAAATGGCTACACCTTC. As protein: CASSVGRGNGYTF.

The chain combines TRBV18 with TRBJ2-1; 10 positions match TRBD1. V shed 3 bases and J 12 bases; nucleotides not matched to a gene: 2. The CDR3 loop spans 12 amino acids. The germline V gene encodes CDR1 KGHSH and CDR2 LQKENI. CDR3 sequence: CASSPTGGGQFF. CDR3 bases: TGTGCCAGCTCACCGACAGGGGGCGGGCAGTTCTTC.

The rearrangement uses TRBV5-5 and TRBJ1-2; 11 positions agree with TRBD1. The CDR3 sequence is 14 residues long. The germline V gene encodes CDR1 SGHKS and CDR2 YYEKEE (reference sequence). The V gene end was trimmed by 7 bases and the J gene end by 6 bases; junction bases not matched to a gene: 8. CDR3 sequence: CASARGQGVNGYTF. CDR3 coding DNA: TGTGCCAGCGCGAGGGGACAGGGGGTGAATGGCTACACCTTC. The whole variable domain, filled in from reference TRBV5-5 and TRBJ1-2, reads DAGVTQSPTHLIKTRGQQVTLRCSPISGHKSVSWYQQVLGQGPQFIFQYYEKEERGRGNFPDRFSARQFPNYSSELNVNALLLGDSALYLCASARGQGVNGYTFGSGTRLTVV.

This clone was seen more than once but under ten times. The chain is built from TRBV7-3 and TRBJ2-1; TRBD2 matches 7 bases. The CDR3 loop spans 14 amino acids. J lost 8 bases, V lost 3 bases, and 7 bases had no gene match. The V gene's germline CDR1 is SGHTA and CDR2 FQGTGA. The CDR3 DNA is TGTGCCAGCAGCTTGGGCGGGAGAAGGGATGAGCAGTTCTTC. This encodes CASSLGGRRDEQFF.

CDR3 in DNA: TGTGCCAGCAGTGAGCCCGGGACTAGGTACGAGCAGTACGTC. It is translated as CASSEPGTRYEQYV. The V and J genes are TRBV6-1 and TRBJ2-7; 8 nucleotides agree with TRBD2. The V gene end was trimmed by 3 bases and the J gene end by 4 bases; junction bases not matched to a gene: 5. CDR1 is MNHNS and CDR2 is SASEGT in the germline V gene. The CDR3 loop spans 14 amino acids.

The chain couples TRBV2 to TRBJ2-7, with D possibly called TRBD1 or TRBD2 (5 bases each). Germline values: CDR1 SNHLY, CDR2 FYNNEI. V was pared by 5 bases and J by 6 bases, with 17 bases between. The CDR3 sequence is 14 residues long. The CDR3 DNA follows: TGTGCCAGCAGTCCTCCGGGGCAGGGAAGCGAGCAGTACTTC. As protein: CASSPPGQGSEQYF. The full variable domain, rest sourced from reference TRBV2 and TRBJ2-7, is EPEVTQTPSHQVTQMGQEVILRCVPISNHLYFYWYRQILGQKVEFLVSFYNNEISEKSEIFDDQFSVERPDGSNFTLKIRSTKLEDSAMYFCASSPPGQGSEQYFGPGTRLTVT.

This sequence joins TRBV5-1 and TRBJ2-7; D gene uncertain. The CDR3 totals 14 residues. Trimming removed 3 bases from V and 0 bases from J, with 10 bases in between. From germline, CDR1 is SGHRS and CDR2 YFSETQ. For the CDR3, the DNA is TGCGCCAGCAGCTCCCAACTGTTCTCCTACGAGCAGTACTTC. It codes for CASSSQLFSYEQYF. The complete variable domain, with remaining parts taken from reference TRBV5-1 and TRBJ2-7, reads KAGVTQTPRYLIKTRGQQVTLSCSPISGHRSVSWYQQTPGQGLQFLFEYFSETQRNKGNFPGRFSGRQFSNSRSEMNVSTLELGDSALYLCASSSQLFSYEQYFGPGTRLTVT.

The rearrangement uses TRBV10-3 and TRBJ1-6; 7 nucleotides line up with TRBD1. The CDR3 contains 13 residues. The V segment lost 6 bases and the J segment 8 bases; nucleotides outside the gene matches: 4. CDR1 ENHRY and CDR2 SYGVKD come from the germline V gene. CDR3 sequence (DNA): TGTGCCATCAGACAGGGGTGGGATTCACCCCTCCACTTT. Translating gives CAIRQGWDSPLHF.

The DNA for the CDR3 is TGTGCCAGCAGCTTAAATAACCGAAACATTCAGGGGACTGAAGCTTTCTTT. As protein: CASSLNNRNIQGTEAFF. The chain is built from TRBV7-8 and TRBJ1-1, with D possibly matching TRBD1 (6 bases). The V end lost 2 bases, the J end lost 5 bases, and 21 bases lay between the germline ends. CDR1 SGHVS and CDR2 FQNEAQ come from the germline V gene. The CDR3 contains 17 residues.

The V gene is TRBV5-4, the J gene TRBJ1-4; perhaps TRBD1 as D (5 bases). CDR1 and CDR2 from the germline V gene are SGHNT and YYREEE (reference sequence). Trimming pared 3 bases from V and 0 bases from J, leaving 9 bases between. The CDR3 loop spans 15 amino acids. The CDR3 spells CASSSGGATNEKLFF. The CDR3 bases are TGTGCCAGCAGCTCGGGGGGGGCAACTAATGAAAAACTGTTTTTT.